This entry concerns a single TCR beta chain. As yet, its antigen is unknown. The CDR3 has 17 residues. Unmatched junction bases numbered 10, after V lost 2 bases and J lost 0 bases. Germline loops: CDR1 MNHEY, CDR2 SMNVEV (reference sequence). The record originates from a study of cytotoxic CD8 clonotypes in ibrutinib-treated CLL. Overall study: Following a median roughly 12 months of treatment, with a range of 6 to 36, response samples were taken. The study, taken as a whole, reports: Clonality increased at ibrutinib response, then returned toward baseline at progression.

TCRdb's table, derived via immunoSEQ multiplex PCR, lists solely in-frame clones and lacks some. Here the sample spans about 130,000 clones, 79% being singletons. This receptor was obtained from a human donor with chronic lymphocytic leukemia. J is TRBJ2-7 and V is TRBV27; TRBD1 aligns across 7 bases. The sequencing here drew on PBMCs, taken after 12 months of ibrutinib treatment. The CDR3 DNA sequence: TGTGCCAGCAGTTTAGGGTGGCCGGGACAGAGCTCCTACGAGCAGTACTTC. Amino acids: CASSLGWPGQSSYEQYF.